This T cell receptor (beta chain) came from a study of PD-1 blockade in mismatch repair-deficient tumors. The germline V gene encodes CDR1 LGHNA and CDR2 YNFKEQ. The CDR3 covers 18 residues. Germline trimming cut 1 base from V and 6 bases from J; bases unmatched to any gene: 12. The assay was immunoSEQ multiplex PCR, and TCRdb's table has in-frame clones only and misses some. The table shows some 40,000 clones, with roughly 84% occurring only once. The sample consisted of PBMCs, taken less than 40 weeks after starting pembrolizumab. The receptor's source is an adult with mismatch repair-deficient cancer. The chain is built from TRBV4-2 and TRBJ2-1, with 10 bases identical to TRBD2. DNA of the CDR3: TGTGCCAGCAGCCAAGCCGAGGGGCTAGCGGGAGTACCCAATGAGCAGTTCTTC. As protein: CASSQAEGLAGVPNEQFF.